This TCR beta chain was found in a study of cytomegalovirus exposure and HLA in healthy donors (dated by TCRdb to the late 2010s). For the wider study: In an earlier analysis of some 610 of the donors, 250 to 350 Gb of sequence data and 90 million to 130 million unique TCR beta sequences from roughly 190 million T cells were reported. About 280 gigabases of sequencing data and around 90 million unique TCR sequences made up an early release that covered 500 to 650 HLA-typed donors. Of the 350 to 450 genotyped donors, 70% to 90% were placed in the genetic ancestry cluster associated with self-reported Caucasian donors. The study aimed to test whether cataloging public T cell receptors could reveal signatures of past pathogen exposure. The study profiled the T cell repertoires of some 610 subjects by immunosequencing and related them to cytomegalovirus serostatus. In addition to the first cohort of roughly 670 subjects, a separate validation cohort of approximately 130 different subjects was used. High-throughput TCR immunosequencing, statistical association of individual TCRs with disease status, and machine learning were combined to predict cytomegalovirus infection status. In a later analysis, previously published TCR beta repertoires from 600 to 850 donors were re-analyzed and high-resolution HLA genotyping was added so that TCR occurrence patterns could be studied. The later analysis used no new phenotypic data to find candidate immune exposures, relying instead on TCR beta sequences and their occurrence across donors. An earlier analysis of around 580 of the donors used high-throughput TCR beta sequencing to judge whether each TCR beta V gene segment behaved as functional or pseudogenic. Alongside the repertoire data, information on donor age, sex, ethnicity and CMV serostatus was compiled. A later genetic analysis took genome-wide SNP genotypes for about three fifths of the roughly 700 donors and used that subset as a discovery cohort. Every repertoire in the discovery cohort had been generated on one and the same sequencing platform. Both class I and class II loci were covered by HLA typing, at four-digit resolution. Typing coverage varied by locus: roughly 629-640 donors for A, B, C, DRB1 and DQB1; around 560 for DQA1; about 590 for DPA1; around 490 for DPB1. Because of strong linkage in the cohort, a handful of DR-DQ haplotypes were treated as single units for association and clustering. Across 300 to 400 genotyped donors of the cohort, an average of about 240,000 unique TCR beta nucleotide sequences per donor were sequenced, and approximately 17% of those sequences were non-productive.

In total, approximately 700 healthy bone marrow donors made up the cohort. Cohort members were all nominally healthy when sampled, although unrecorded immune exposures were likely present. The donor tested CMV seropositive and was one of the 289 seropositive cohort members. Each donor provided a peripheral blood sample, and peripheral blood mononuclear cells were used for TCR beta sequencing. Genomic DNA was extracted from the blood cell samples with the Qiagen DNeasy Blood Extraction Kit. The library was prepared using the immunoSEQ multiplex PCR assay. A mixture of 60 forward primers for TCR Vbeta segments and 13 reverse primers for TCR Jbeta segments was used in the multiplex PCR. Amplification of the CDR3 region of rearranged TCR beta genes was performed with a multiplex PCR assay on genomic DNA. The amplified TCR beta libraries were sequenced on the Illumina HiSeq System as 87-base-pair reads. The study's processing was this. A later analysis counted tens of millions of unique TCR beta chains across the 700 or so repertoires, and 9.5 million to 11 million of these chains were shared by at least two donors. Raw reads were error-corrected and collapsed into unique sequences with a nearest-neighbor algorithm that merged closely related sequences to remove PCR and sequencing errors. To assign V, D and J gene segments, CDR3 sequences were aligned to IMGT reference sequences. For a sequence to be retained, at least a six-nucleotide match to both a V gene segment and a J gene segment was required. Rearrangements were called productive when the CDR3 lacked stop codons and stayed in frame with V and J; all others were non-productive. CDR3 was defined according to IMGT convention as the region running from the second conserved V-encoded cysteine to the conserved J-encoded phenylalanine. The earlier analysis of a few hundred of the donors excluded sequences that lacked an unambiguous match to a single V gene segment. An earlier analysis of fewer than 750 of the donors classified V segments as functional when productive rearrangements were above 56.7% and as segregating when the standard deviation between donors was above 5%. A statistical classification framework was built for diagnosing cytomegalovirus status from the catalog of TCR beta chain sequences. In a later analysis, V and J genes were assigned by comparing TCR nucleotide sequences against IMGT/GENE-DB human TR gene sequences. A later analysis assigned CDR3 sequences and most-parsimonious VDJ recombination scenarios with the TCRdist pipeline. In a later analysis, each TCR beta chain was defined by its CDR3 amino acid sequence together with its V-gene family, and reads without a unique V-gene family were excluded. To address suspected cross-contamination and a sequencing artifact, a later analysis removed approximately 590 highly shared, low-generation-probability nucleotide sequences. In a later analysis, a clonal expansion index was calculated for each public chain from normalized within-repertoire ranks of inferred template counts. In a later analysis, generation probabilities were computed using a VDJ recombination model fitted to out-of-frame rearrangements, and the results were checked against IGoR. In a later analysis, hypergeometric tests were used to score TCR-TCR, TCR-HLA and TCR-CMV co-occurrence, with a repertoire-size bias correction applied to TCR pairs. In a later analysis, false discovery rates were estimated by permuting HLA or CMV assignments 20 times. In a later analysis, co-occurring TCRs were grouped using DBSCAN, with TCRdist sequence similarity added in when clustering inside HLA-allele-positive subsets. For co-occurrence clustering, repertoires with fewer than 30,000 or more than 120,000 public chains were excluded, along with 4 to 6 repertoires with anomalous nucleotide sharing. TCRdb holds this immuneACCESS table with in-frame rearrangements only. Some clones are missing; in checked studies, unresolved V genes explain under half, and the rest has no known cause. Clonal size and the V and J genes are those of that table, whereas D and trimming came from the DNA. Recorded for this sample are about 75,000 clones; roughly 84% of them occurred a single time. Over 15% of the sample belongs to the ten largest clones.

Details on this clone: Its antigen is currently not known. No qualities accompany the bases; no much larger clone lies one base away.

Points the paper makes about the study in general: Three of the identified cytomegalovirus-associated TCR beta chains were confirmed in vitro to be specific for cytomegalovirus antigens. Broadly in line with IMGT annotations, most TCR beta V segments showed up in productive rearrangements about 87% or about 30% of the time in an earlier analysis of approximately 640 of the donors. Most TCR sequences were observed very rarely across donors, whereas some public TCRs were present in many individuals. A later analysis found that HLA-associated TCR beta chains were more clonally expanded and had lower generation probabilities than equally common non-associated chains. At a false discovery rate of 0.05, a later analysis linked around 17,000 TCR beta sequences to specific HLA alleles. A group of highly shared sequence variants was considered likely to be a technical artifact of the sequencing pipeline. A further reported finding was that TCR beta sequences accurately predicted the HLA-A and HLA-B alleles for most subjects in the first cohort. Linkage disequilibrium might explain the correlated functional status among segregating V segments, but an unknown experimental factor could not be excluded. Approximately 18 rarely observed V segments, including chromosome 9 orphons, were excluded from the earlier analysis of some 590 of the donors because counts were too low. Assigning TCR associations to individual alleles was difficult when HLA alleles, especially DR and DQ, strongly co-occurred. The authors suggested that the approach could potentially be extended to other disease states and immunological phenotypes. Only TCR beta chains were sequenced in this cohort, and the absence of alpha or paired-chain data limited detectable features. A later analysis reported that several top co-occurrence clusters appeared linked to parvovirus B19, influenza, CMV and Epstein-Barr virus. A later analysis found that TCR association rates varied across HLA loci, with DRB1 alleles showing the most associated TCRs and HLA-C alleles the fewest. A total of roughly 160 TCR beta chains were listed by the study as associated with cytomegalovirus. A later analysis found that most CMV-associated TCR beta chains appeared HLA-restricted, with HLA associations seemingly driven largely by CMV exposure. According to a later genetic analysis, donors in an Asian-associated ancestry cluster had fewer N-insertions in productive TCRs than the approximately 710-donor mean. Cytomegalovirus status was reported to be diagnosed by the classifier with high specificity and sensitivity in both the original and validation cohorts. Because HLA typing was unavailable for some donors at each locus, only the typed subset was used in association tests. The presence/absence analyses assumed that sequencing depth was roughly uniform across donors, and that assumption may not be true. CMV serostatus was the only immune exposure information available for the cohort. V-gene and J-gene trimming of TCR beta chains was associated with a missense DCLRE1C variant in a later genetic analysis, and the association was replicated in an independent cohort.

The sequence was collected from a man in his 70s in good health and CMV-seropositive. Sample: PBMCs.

The base sequence is TGTGCCAGCTCACTATCGACAGGAACAAACACTGAAGCTTTCTTT. It is translated as CASSLSTGTNTEAFF. The chain employs TRBV18 and TRBJ1-1; TRBD1 is a weak D gene call, 6 bases matching. Trimming at the junction amounts to 4 bases on V and 2 bases on J, and the germline ends lie 14 bases apart. The CDR3 sequence holds 15 residues, the cysteine and phenylalanine included. The CDR3 DNA has 45 bases and is translated from base 1. As encoded in the germline V gene, CDR1 is KGHSH while CDR2 is LQKENI.